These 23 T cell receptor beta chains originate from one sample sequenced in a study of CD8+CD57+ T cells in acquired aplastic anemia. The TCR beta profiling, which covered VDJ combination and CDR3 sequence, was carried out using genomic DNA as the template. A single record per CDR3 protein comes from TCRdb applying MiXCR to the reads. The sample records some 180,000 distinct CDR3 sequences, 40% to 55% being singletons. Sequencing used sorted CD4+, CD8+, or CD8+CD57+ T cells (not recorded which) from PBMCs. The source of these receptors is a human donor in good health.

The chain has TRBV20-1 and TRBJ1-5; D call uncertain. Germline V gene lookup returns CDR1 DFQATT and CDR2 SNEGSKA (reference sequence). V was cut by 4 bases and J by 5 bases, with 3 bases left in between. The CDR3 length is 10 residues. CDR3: CSATHQPQHF. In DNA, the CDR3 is TGCAGTGCTACCCATCAGCCCCAGCATTTT.

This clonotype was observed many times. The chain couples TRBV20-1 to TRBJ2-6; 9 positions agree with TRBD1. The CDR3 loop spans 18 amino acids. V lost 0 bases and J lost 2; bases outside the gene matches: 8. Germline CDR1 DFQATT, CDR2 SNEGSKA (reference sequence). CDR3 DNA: TGCAGTGCTAGAGAACAGGGGGCGCGAATGACTGGGGCCAACGTCCTGACTTTC. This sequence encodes CSAREQGARMTGANVLTF.

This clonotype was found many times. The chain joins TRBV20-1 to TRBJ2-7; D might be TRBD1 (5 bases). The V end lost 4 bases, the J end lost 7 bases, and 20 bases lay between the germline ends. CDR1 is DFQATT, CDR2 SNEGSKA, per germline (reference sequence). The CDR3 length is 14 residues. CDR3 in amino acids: CSAILMAQRGEQYF. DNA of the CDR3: TGCAGTGCTATATTAATGGCACAAAGGGGTGAGCAGTACTTC.

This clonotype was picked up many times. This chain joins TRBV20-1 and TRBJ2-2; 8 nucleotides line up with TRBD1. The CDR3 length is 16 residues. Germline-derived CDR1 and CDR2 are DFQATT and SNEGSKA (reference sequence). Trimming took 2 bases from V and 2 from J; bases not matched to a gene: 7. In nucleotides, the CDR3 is TGCAGTGCTAGATCCCCGACAGGGGACAACACCGGGGAGCTGTTTTTT. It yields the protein CSARSPTGDNTGELFF.

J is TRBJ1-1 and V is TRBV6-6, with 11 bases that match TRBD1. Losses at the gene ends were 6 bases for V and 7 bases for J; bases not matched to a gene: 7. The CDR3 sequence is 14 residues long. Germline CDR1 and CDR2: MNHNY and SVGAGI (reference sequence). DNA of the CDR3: TGTGCCAGCAGAGACGGACAGGGGGCAGTTGAAGCTTTCTTT. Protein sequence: CASRDGQGAVEAFF.

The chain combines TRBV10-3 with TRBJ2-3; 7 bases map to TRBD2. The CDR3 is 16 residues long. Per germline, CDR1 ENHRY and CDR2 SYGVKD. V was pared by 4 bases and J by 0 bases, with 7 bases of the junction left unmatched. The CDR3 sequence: CAISVGLAESTDTQYF. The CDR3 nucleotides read TGTGCCATCAGTGTGGGGCTAGCGGAAAGCACAGATACGCAGTATTTT.

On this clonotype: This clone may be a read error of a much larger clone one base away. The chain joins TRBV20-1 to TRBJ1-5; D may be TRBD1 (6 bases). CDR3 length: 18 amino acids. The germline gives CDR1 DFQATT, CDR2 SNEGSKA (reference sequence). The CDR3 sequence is CSVPRRSQTGHSNQSQHF. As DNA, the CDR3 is TGCAGTGTCCCCCGAAGGTCCCAAACAGGGCATAGCAATCAGTCCCAGCATTTT.

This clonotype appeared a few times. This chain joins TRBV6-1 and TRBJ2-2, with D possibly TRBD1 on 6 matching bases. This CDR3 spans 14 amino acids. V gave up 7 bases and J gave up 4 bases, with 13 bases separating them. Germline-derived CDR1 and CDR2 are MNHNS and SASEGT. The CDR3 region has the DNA TGTGCCAGCACACCGGGACATATCACCGGGGAGCTGTTTTTT. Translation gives CASTPGHITGELFF.

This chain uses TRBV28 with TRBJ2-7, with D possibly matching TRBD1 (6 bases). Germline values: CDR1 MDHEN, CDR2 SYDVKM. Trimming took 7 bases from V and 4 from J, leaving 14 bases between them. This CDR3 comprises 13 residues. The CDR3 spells CASTPGHKYEQYF. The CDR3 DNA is TGTGCCAGCACTCCGGGACACAAGTACGAGCAGTACTTC.

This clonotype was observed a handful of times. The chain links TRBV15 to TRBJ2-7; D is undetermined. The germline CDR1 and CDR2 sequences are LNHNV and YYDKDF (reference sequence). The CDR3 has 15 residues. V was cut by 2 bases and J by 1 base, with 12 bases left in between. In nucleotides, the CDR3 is TGTGCCACCAGCAGATTTCCGGACGGATCCTACGAGCAGTACTTC. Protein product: CATSRFPDGSYEQYF.

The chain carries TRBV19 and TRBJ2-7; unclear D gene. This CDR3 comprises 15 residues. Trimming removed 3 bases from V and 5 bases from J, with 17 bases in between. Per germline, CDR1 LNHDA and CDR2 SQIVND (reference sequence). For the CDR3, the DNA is TGTGCCAGTAGTATTACTTTCGGACCGTGGGACGAGCAGTACTTC. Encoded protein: CASSITFGPWDEQYF. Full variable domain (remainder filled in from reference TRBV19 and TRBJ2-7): DGGITQSPKYLFRKEGQNVTLSCEQNLNHDAMYWYRQDPGQGLRLIYYSQIVNDFQKGDIAEGYSVSREKKESFPLTVTSAQKNPTAFYLCASSITFGPWDEQYFGPGTRLTVT.

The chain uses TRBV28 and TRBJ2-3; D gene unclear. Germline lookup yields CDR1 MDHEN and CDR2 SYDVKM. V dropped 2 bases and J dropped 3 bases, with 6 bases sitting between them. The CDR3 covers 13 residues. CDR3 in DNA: TGTGCCAGCAGTTTACTTACAACAGATACGCAGTATTTT. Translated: CASSLLTTDTQYF.

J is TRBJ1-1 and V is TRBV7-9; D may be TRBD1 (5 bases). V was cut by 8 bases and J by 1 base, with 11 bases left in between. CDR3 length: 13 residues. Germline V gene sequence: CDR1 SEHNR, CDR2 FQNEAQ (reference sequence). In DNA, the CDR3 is TGTGCCAGCGAACTTCAGGGGAACACTGAAGCTTTCTTT. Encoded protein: CASELQGNTEAFF.

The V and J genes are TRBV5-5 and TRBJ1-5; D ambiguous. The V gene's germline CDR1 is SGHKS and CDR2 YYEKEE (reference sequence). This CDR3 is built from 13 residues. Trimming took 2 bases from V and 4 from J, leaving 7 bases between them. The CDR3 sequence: CASSLSRNQPQHF. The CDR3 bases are TGTGCCAGCAGCTTATCCCGAAATCAGCCCCAGCATTTT.

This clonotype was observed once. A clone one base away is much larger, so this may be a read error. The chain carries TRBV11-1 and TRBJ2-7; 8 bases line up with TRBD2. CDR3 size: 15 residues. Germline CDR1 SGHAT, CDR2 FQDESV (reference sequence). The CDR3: CAGSLAGTLFYEQYF. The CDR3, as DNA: TGTGCCGGCAGCTTAGCGGGGACACTCTTTTACGAGCAGTACTTC.

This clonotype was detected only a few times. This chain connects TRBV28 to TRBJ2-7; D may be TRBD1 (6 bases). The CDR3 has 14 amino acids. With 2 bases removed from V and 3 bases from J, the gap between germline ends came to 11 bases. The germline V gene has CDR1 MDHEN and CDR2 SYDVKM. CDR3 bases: TGTGCCAGCAGTTTAGCTGGGGGCGGCTACGAGCAGTACTTC. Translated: CASSLAGGGYEQYF.

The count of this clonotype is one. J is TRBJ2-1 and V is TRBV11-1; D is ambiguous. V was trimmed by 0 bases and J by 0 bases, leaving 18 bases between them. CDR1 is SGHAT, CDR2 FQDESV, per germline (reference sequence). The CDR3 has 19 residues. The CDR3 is CASSLALPGESSSYNEQFF. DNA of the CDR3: TGTGCCAGCAGCTTAGCGCTGCCCGGTGAGTCGAGCTCCTACAATGAGCAGTTCTTC.

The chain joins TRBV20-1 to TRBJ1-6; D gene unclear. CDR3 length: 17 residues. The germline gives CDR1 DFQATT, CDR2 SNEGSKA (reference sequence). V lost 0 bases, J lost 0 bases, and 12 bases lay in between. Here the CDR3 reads CSARDRGVGSYNSPLHF. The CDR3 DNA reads TGCAGTGCTAGAGATCGGGGAGTAGGCTCCTATAATTCACCCCTCCACTTT.

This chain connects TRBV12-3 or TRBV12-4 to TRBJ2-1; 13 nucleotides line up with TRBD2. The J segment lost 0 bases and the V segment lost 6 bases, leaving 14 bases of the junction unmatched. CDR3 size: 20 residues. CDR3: CASRQGGLAGSRSSYNEQFF. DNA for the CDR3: TGTGCCAGCAGACAAGGGGGACTAGCGGGGTCCCGGAGCTCCTACAATGAGCAGTTCTTC.

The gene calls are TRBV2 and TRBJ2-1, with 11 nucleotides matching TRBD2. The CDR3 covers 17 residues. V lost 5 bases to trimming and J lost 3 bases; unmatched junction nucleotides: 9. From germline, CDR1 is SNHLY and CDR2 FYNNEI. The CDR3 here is CASSPTLTSGGYNEQFF. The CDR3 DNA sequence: TGTGCCAGCAGTCCAACCCTCACTAGCGGGGGCTACAATGAGCAGTTCTTC. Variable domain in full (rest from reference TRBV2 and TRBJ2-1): EPEVTQTPSHQVTQMGQEVILRCVPISNHLYFYWYRQILGQKVEFLVSFYNNEISEKSEIFDDQFSVERPDGSNFTLKIRSTKLEDSAMYFCASSPTLTSGGYNEQFFGPGTRLTVL.

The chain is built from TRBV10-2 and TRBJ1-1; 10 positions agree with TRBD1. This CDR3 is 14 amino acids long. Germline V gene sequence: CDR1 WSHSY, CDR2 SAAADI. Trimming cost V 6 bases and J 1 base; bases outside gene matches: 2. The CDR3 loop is CASSGQGGNTEAFF. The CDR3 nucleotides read TGCGCCAGCAGCGGACAGGGGGGGAACACTGAAGCTTTCTTT.

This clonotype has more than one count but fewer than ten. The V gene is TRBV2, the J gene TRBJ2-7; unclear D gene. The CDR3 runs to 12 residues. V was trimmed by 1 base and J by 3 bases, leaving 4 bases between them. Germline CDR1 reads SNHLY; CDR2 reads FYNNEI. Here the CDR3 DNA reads TGTGCCAGCAGTGAAGTGTTCTACGAGCAGTACTTC. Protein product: CASSEVFYEQYF.

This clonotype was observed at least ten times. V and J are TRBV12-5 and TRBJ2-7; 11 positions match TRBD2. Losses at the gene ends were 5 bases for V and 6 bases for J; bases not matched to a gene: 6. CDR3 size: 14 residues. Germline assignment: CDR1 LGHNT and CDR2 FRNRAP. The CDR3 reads CASGPLAGVGEQYF. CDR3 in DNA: TGTGCTAGTGGTCCACTAGCGGGAGTCGGCGAGCAGTACTTC.